This T cell receptor beta chain was identified during a study of blood T cell repertoires in COVID-19. For the study at large: Samples of COVID-19 (acute and convalescent) were obtained from the United States, Italy and Spain. Nucleic acid was either cDNA or gDNA, and it came from T cells, B-cell-depleted T cells, or PBMCs.

In the original analysis: Scientists estimated how many nucleated cells there were by amplifying reference gene primers. Measured with immunoSEQ multiplex PCR; TCRdb has only the in-frame clones, and not every one. The V and J calls and clone size come from that table; D and trimming were worked out from the DNA. This table has 150,000 or so clones, 88% appearing once. V lost 2 bases and J 1 base, leaving 18 bases between the germline ends. The CDR3 has 17 amino acids. The V gene's germline CDR1 is SGHTA and CDR2 FQGNSA. This chain connects TRBV7-2 to TRBJ2-7; a possible D gene is TRBD2 (5 bases). Sequencing was done on a sample of peripheral blood. The sequence was collected from a human donor in a cohort sampled during active COVID-19. CDR3: CASSLKGGGLLSYEQYF. The CDR3 nucleotides are TGTGCCAGCAGCTTAAAAGGTGGTGGACTCCTTTCCTACGAGCAGTACTTC.